This TCR beta chain was documented in a study of early T cells in non-severe SARS-CoV-2 infection (TCRdb year 2021). Context from the whole study: Bulk RNA from unsorted whole blood was used for TCR sequencing, so alpha and beta chains could not be paired.

The study was a case-control design nested within a healthcare worker cohort in London, UK, with weekly nasopharyngeal swab PCR tests and blood sampling. Healthcare workers were recruited during the week of the UK lockdown, between 23 and 31 March 2020, and followed weekly for up to 16 weeks. This clonotype occurred many times. No cognate antigen has been identified for it. Within one base of it there is no much larger clone, and no base qualities were kept. The protocol used for the library was 5' RACE. The sequencer listed for this sample is NextSeq 500. Unique molecular identifiers were attached to individual cDNA molecules in the TCR library protocol so that sequencing error and PCR bias could be corrected. Both TCR alpha and beta chains were sequenced, and tight co-correlation was observed between alpha and beta sequence abundances in each sample. The study's processing was this. V gene, J gene and CDR3 annotation of TCR sequences was performed with Decombinator V4. Expanded TCRs were defined as changing significantly between any two time points under a Poisson model with p below 0.0001. TCR abundances were normalised to the total number of TCRs sequenced per sample and expressed as counts per million. VDJdb, accessed 1 November 2021, was searched for CMV, EBV and SARS-CoV-2 annotated TCRs, excluding TCRs annotated for multiple antigens. Using fastp at Q25 and MiXCR, TCRdb reprocessed the public reads and kept productive beta chains. Records with the same CDR3 protein are collapsed into one entry carrying the most frequent genes and DNA. The V and J calls, along with clone size, are taken from TCRdb and not from the paper's own processing. Present in this sample are 60,000 to 70,000 distinct CDR3 sequences, approximately 5.9% of which were seen just once. About 3% of the sample is in the top ten clones.

Findings and caveats that apply to the study as a whole: VDJdb matching was skewed toward anti-spike CD8 responses and likely underestimated virus-specific expansions by missing private and CD4 specificities.

This clonotype was obtained from an adult who was a healthcare worker with PCR-confirmed SARS-CoV-2 infection or an uninfected control (not recorded which). The sample in question was whole blood, obtained at baseline.

The nucleotide sequence reads TGTGCCAGCACCCCGAGGGGCGTCGGCGGACAGTACTTC. The translation is CASTPRGVGGQYF. The sequence is built from TRBV5-8 and TRBJ2-7, with the D gene tentatively TRBD1 or TRBD2, based on 5 matching bases in each. The CDR3 runs 13 amino acids, cysteine and phenylalanine included. The only DNA kept is the CDR3, 39 bases in frame from the first base. Sequences SGHTS (CDR1) and YDEGEE (CDR2) are obtained from the germline V gene. At the junction V is shortened by 6 bases and J by 10 bases, with 20 bases in between.